This is a list of T cell receptor beta chains from one sample in a study of blood T cell repertoires in COVID-19. Using immunoSEQ multiplex PCR, the repertoire was profiled, and TCRdb retains in-frame clones only, with some absent. The table records hundreds of thousands of clones, about nine tenths of them present only once. The specimen was peripheral blood. These receptors were collected from a man aged 80 or over with acute or convalescent COVID-19. The CDR3 runs from the conserved cysteine through the conserved F or W. A D gene is named only where the DNA matches it firmly. Expanded clones get a size class; other rows say once, few or many, or leave the size out.

DNA: TGCGCCAGCAGCTTGATCCCGGGAAACTACGAGCAGTACTTC
CDR3: CASSLIPGNYEQYF
size: few
V: TRBV5-1
J: TRBJ2-7
D: -

DNA: TGTGCCAGCTCACCAAGGACAGGGGACTATGGCTACACCTTC
CDR3: CASSPRTGDYGYTF
size: -
V: TRBV18
J: TRBJ1-2
D: TRBD1

DNA: TGTGCCAGCAGCCCTGTCGACAGGGGATCCTACAATGAGCAGTTCTTC
CDR3: CASSPVDRGSYNEQFF
size: -
V: TRBV27
J: TRBJ2-1
D: TRBD1

DNA: TGTGCCACCAGTCATACTAGCGGGCTCCAAGAGACCCAGTACTTC
CDR3: CATSHTSGLQETQYF
size: -
V: TRBV24-1
J: TRBJ2-5
D: TRBD2

DNA: TGCGCCAGCAGCTTGAGTTCCTATGTACAGATTTTCCAATACGAGCAGTACTTC
CDR3: CASSLSSYVQIFQYEQYF
size: -
V: TRBV5-1
J: TRBJ2-7
D: -

DNA: TGTGCCAGTAGTATGCTGCCGGGAGGGGGTCGCAATGAGCAGTTCTTC
CDR3: CASSMLPGGGRNEQFF
size: -
V: TRBV19
J: TRBJ2-1
D: TRBD2

DNA: TGCAGCGTTGAACCCCAGGGGTATCCCTACGAGCAGTACTTC
CDR3: CSVEPQGYPYEQYF
size: -
V: TRBV29-1
J: TRBJ2-7
D: -

DNA: TGTGCCAGCAGCTTGCGGACAGGCACCAATGAGCAGTTCTTC
CDR3: CASSLRTGTNEQFF
size: few
V: TRBV5-4
J: TRBJ2-1
D: TRBD1

DNA: TGTGCCAGCTCATCGTGGACTAGCCAAGAGACCCAGTACTTC
CDR3: CASSSWTSQETQYF
size: -
V: TRBV18
J: TRBJ2-5
D: TRBD2

DNA: TGTGCCAGCATCGGCTCGGGACAGGGGAGGGGGGAGCTGTTTTTT
CDR3: CASIGSGQGRGELFF
size: -
V: TRBV2
J: TRBJ2-2
D: TRBD1

DNA: TGTGCCAGCAGCAAAGACTACTCTGGAAACACCATATATTTT
CDR3: CASSKDYSGNTIYF
size: -
V: TRBV9
J: TRBJ1-3
D: -

DNA: TGCGCCAGCAGCTTCGTACAGGGGAGAATTTACGAGCAGTACTTC
CDR3: CASSFVQGRIYEQYF
size: -
V: TRBV5-1
J: TRBJ2-7
D: TRBD1

DNA: TGTGCCAGCAGTTCCCATAGCGCGGGAAGGCACAATGAGCAGTTCTTC
CDR3: CASSSHSAGRHNEQFF
size: -
V: TRBV28
J: TRBJ2-1
D: -

DNA: TGTGCCATCAGTGGGGACAGGGCCGGGACAGATACGCAGTATTTT
CDR3: CAISGDRAGTDTQYF
size: -
V: TRBV10-3
J: TRBJ2-3
D: TRBD1

DNA: TGTGCCAGCAGTAGCGGGAGGGACGGCTACAATGAGCAGTTCTTC
CDR3: CASSSGRDGYNEQFF
size: -
V: TRBV21-1
J: TRBJ2-1
D: -

DNA: TGCGCCAGCAGCCAAGTCGGGACAGGGCGGGAAGAGACCCAGTACTTC
CDR3: CASSQVGTGREETQYF
size: -
V: TRBV4-1
J: TRBJ2-5
D: TRBD1

DNA: TGTGCCCGCGCGGGGTCTGGAAACACCATATATTTT
CDR3: CARAGSGNTIYF
size: -
V: TRBV21-1
J: TRBJ1-3
D: -

DNA: TGTGCCAGCAATACCGGGACATCAACTCCAGGGGGAAACTATGGCTACACCTTC
CDR3: CASNTGTSTPGGNYGYTF
size: -
V: TRBV28
J: TRBJ1-2
D: TRBD1